This entry lists 19 T cell receptor beta chains sequenced from one sample in a study of T cell changes during pregnancy in multiple sclerosis. Profiled with immunoSEQ multiplex PCR; TCRdb holds only in-frame clones, not every one. The sample yields about 32,000 clones, roughly nine tenths seen once. The starting material was CD4+ T cells from peripheral blood mononuclear cells, obtained after pregnancy. These receptors originate from a female donor in good health, enrolled as a control in a pregnancy study.

The rearrangement uses TRBV6-1 and TRBJ1-2, with TRBD1 matching 7 bases. Germline V gene lookup returns CDR1 MNHNS and CDR2 SASEGT. CDR3 length equals 13 residues. With V trimmed by 7 bases and J by 4 bases, 6 bases remained unmatched. The CDR3 region has the DNA TGTGCCAGCATGGGGGACAGACTCTATGGCTACACCTTC. This encodes CASMGDRLYGYTF.

The J gene is TRBJ2-1, the V gene TRBV5-4, with 9 bases aligning to TRBD1. The CDR3 is 14 residues long. CDR1 and CDR2 from the germline V gene are SGHNT and YYREEE (reference sequence). V was clipped by 2 bases and J by 9 bases; unmatched bases: 6. The CDR3 region has the DNA TGTGCCAGCAGCTTTGACAGGGGGTTTACTGAGCAGTTCTTC. Translating it yields CASSFDRGFTEQFF. The variable domain in full, completed from reference TRBV5-4 and TRBJ2-1, reads ETGVTQSPTHLIKTRGQQVTLRCSSQSGHNTVSWYQQALGQGPQFIFQYYREEENGRGNFPPRFSGLQFPNYSSELNVNALELDDSALYLCASSFDRGFTEQFFGPGTRLTVL.

This clone came up once. The chain carries TRBV18 and TRBJ2-7; 7 positions match TRBD1. The length of the CDR3 is 13 residues. CDR1 and CDR2 (germline): KGHSH, LQKENI. The junction had 2 bases not matched to a gene; V was cut back by 0 bases and J by 6 bases. The CDR3 nucleotides are TGTGCCAGCTCACCACCCGGGACAGCCGAGCAGTACTTC. Translation: CASSPPGTAEQYF.

This clone has just one count. Other DNA sequences in the same sample also yield this CDR3. The chain combines TRBV19 with TRBJ1-2; TRBD1 matches at 7 bases. CDR3 length: 13 residues. The V gene end was trimmed by 8 bases and the J gene end by 3 bases; junction bases not matched to a gene: 6. Germline values: CDR1 LNHDA, CDR2 SQIVND (reference sequence). Here the CDR3 reads CASSRQGDYGYTF. The CDR3 nucleotides read TGTGCCAGTTCCAGACAGGGCGACTATGGCTACACCTTC.

The chain employs TRBV10-3 and TRBJ1-1; 11 nucleotides align to TRBD1. CDR1 is ENHRY, CDR2 SYGVKD, per germline. Trimming cost V 10 bases and J 0 bases; bases outside gene matches: 10. This CDR3 region has 16 residues. This chain's CDR3 is CATQGTGGFMNTEAFF. The CDR3 nucleotides read TGTGCCACACAAGGGACAGGGGGGTTCATGAACACTGAAGCTTTCTTT.

In DNA form, the CDR3 reads TGTGCCAGCAGCAGGGACATGAATGAAAAACTGTTTTTT. Its translation: CASSRDMNEKLFF. The rearrangement links TRBV7-2 to TRBJ1-4; D is perhaps TRBD1 (6 bases). This CDR3 comprises 13 residues. The V gene's germline CDR1 is SGHTA and CDR2 FQGNSA. Deletions cut 5 bases from V and 5 bases from J, with 9 bases between.

This clone occurred once. This chain links TRBV30 with TRBJ2-7, with D maybe TRBD1 (6 bases). This CDR3 contains 12 residues. Trimming cost V 1 base and J 2 bases, with 6 bases left between them. Looked up from germline, CDR1 is GTSNPN and CDR2 is SVGIG (reference sequence). CDR3 DNA sequence: TGTGCCTGGAGTGAGGGGGCCTACGAGCAGTACTTC. It specifies CAWSEGAYEQYF.

The chain employs TRBV19 and TRBJ2-7; TRBD1 agrees at 8 bases. Trimming at V came to 5 bases and at J to 3 bases, leaving 12 bases not matched to a gene. CDR3 length: 16 amino acids. Germline V lookup: CDR1 LNHDA, CDR2 SQIVND (reference sequence). As DNA, the CDR3 is TGTGCCAGTAGTCCCGTACCGGGACAGGTTTTCTACGAGCAGTACTTC. It codes for CASSPVPGQVFYEQYF.

The genes are TRBV10-2 and TRBJ1-1, with D uncertain. Germline-derived CDR1 and CDR2 are WSHSY and SAAADI. The CDR3 has 14 residues. V lost 4 bases to trimming and J lost 8 bases, with 17 bases between them. In DNA, the CDR3 is TGCGCCAGCAGTGCTGGGCAGGTGCTCACCGAAGCTTTCTTT. Amino acid sequence: CASSAGQVLTEAFF.

The J gene is TRBJ2-5, the V gene TRBV6-6, with D perhaps TRBD2 (7 bases). The germline gives CDR1 MNHNY, CDR2 SVGAGI (reference sequence). This CDR3 contains 16 residues. Deletions cut 0 bases from V and 1 base from J, with 12 bases between. The CDR3 DNA sequence: TGTGCCAGCAGTTACTCCCCGCGGGGGCTCCAAGAGACCCAGTACTTC. This sequence encodes CASSYSPRGLQETQYF.

In its sample, this clone was seen once. This chain connects TRBV5-1 to TRBJ2-7, with 9 bases lining up with TRBD1. The CDR3 has 15 residues. J was trimmed by 2 bases and V by 4 bases; bases with no gene match: 7. Germline assignment: CDR1 SGHRS and CDR2 YFSETQ. The CDR3 spells CASSPSGTGTYEQYF. The CDR3 nucleotides are TGCGCCAGCAGCCCCTCCGGGACAGGGACCTACGAGCAGTACTTC.

CDR3 bases: TGTGCCAGCAGCCAGTACGGGGGGGCCTCTTATAGAGAGACCCAGTACTTC. Protein sequence: CASSQYGGASYRETQYF. The chain uses TRBV7-3 and TRBJ2-5, with 8 bases fitting TRBD2. The V and J ends lost 5 bases and 4 bases, in that order; junction bases with no gene match: 15. Germline CDR1 SGHTA, CDR2 FQGTGA. The CDR3 sequence is 17 residues long.

The chain has TRBV7-2 and TRBJ2-7; a possible D gene is TRBD2 (5 bases). Germline V gene lookup returns CDR1 SGHTA and CDR2 FQGNSA. The CDR3 contains 13 residues. Trimming cost V 5 bases and J 7 bases, with 15 bases left between them. The CDR3 reads CASSPSGIGEQYF. CDR3 bases: TGTGCCAGCAGCCCATCGGGGATTGGAGAGCAGTACTTC.

The V gene is TRBV29-1, the J gene TRBJ2-4; D is possibly TRBD2 (6 bases). Between the trimmed V and J ends, which lost 6 bases and 0 bases, there was a span of 21 bases. CDR3 length: 17 amino acids. Germline CDR1 and CDR2: SQVTM and ANQGSEA. CDR3 protein: CSVREFRDSIAKNIQYF. The DNA for the CDR3 is TGCAGCGTCAGGGAATTTAGGGACTCTATAGCCAAAAACATTCAGTACTTC.

The chain couples TRBV5-6 to TRBJ2-7; the D gene is possibly TRBD1 (5 bases). The V end was cut by 5 bases, the J end by 0 bases, with 21 bases between. This CDR3 is 17 amino acids long. CDR1 and CDR2 (germline): SGHDT, YYEEEE. DNA for the CDR3: TGTGCCAGCAGTTTACCGACAGACCCGGAGAACTCCTACGAGCAGTACTTC. Protein: CASSLPTDPENSYEQYF.

The chain combines TRBV19 with TRBJ2-1; TRBD2 might be the D (6 bases). Trimming removed 6 bases from V and 0 bases from J, with 12 bases in between. The CDR3 covers 15 residues. Germline V lookup: CDR1 LNHDA, CDR2 SQIVND (reference sequence). DNA of the CDR3: TGTGCCAGTAGGCCCGCGGGGAGCTCCTACAATGAGCAGTTCTTC. It translates to CASRPAGSSYNEQFF.

The chain carries TRBV2 and TRBJ1-1; 7 bases map to TRBD1. CDR3 length: 13 residues. V dropped 5 bases and J dropped 8; count of bases not matched to a gene: 8. Germline CDR1 reads SNHLY; CDR2 reads FYNNEI. The DNA of the CDR3 is TGTGCCAGCAGTTACGCGGGACAGAGAGAAGCTTTCTTT. It translates to CASSYAGQREAFF.

V gene TRBV6-5 combines with J gene TRBJ2-7; 9 bases fit TRBD2. In germline, CDR1 is MNHEY, CDR2 SVGAGI. J gave up 2 bases and V 6 bases, and 5 bases lay outside the gene matches. This CDR3 region has 14 residues. CDR3 nucleotides: TGTGCCAGCAGGAGACTAGCGGAGACCTACGAGCAGTACTTC. Translated: CASRRLAETYEQYF.

V gene TRBV5-6 combines with J gene TRBJ1-6; weak D call: TRBD1 (6 bases). V was pared by 0 bases and J by 6 bases, with 10 bases between. The germline V gene has CDR1 SGHDT and CDR2 YYEEEE. CDR3 length equals 15 residues. The CDR3 reads CASSLDQGSNSPLHF. DNA for the CDR3: TGTGCCAGCAGCTTGGACCAGGGGTCTAATTCACCCCTCCACTTT.